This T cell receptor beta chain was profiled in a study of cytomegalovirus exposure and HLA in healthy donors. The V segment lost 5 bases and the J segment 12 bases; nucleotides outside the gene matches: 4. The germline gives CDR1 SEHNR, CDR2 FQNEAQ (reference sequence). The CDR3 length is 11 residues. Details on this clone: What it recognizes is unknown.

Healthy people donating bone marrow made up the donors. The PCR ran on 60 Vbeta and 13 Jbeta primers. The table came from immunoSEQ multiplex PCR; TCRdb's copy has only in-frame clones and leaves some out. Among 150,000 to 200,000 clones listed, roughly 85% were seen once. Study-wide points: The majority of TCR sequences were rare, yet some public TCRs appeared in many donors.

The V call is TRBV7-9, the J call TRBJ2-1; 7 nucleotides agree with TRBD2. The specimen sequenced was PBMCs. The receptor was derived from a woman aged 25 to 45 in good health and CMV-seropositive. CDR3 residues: CASSGGLMQFF. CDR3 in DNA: TGTGCCAGCAGCGGGGGACTAATGCAGTTCTTC.